Below, 25 T cell receptor beta chains from the same sample are listed, as sequenced in a study of molecular identifiers for immune sequencing clone quantification (dated by TCRdb to between 2017 and 2018). Libraries were made using PCR. The reads were generated on an Illumina HiSeq 4000. TCRdb redid the processing of the public reads, applying fastp at Q25 and MiXCR, and retained in-frame beta chains. Entries that share a CDR3 protein sequence are merged under the most common genes and DNA. The sample table contains 600,000 to 650,000 distinct CDR3 sequences; only one count was recorded for around 20% of them. The top ten constitute roughly 0.83% of the sample. Input material: naive CD8+ T cells from blood, with Jurkat cell RNA spiked in. The cell subset or site tag for this specimen amounts to: FACS-sorted CD8+CD4-CCR7+CD45RA+ naive T cells. The origin of the receptors is a human donor in good health. Some libraries in this study had Jurkat cell RNA spiked in.

This clonotype was seen many times. The rearrangement joins TRBV12-3 or TRBV12-4 to TRBJ2-5; 11 nucleotides agree with TRBD2. Losses at the gene ends were 6 bases for V and 1 base for J; bases not matched to a gene: 4. The CDR3 is 15 residues long. CDR3 nucleotide sequence: TGTGCCAGCAGGGGGACTAGCGGATTCCAAGAGACCCAGTACTTC. It is translated as CASRGTSGFQETQYF.

This clonotype was counted many times. The rearrangement links TRBV7-2 to TRBJ1-5; 12 positions agree with TRBD1. V shed 2 bases, J shed 5 bases, and the junction held 7 bases outside the gene matches. Germline V gives CDR1 SGHTA, CDR2 FQGNSA. The CDR3 is 17 amino acids. The CDR3 is CASSLKGQGAWDQPQHF. The CDR3 DNA reads TGTGCCAGCAGCTTAAAGGGACAGGGGGCGTGGGATCAGCCCCAGCATTTT.

This clonotype was recorded a few times. J is TRBJ2-5 and V is TRBV7-9, with 12 bases matching TRBD2. With V trimmed by 2 bases and J by 4 bases, 5 bases remained unmatched. The CDR3 has 16 residues. Germline V CDR1 and CDR2: SEHNR, FQNEAQ (reference sequence). Here the CDR3 reads CASSLQLAGGGETQYF. The CDR3 nucleotides read TGTGCCAGCAGCTTACAACTAGCGGGGGGTGGAGAGACCCAGTACTTC.

This clonotype was seen a single time. A much more abundant neighbour one base away suggests this may be a read error. The chain uses TRBV20-1 and TRBJ2-7; no reliable D call. Per germline, CDR1 DFQATT and CDR2 SNEGSKA (reference sequence). The CDR3 has 15 amino acids. Here the CDR3 DNA reads TGCAGTGCTATACGTAGGGCCGTTAGAGCCTACGAGCAGTGCTTC. Protein: CSAIRRAVRAYEQCF.

As regards this clonotype: A read error may produce the germline difference seen at one junction end. The chain carries TRBV12-3 or TRBV12-4 and TRBJ2-2, with 10 bases aligning to TRBD2. CDR3 length equals 16 residues. The DNA of the CDR3 is TGTGCCAGCAGTCCGGCTAGCGGGAGTTTCACCGGGGGGCTGTTTTTT. This encodes CASSPASGSFTGGLFF.

This clonotype was observed at least ten times. V usage is TRBV20-1 and J usage is TRBJ2-7; D not certain. CDR3 length: 14 amino acids. Germline lookup yields CDR1 DFQATT and CDR2 SNEGSKA (reference sequence). Trimming left V 0 bases short and J 2 bases short, with 11 bases between. The CDR3 nucleotides read TGCAGTGCTAGAGATAGGGCAGAAGCCTACGAGCAGTACTTC. Protein sequence: CSARDRAEAYEQYF.

The genes are TRBV6-2 or TRBV6-3 and TRBJ2-5, with 11 bases fitting TRBD2. CDR3 length: 17 residues. The V gene end was trimmed by 5 bases and the J gene end by 5 bases; junction bases not matched to a gene: 13. Germline lookup yields CDR1 MNHEY and CDR2 SVGEGT. The CDR3 loop is CASSGWSGTSGVETQYF. In DNA form, the CDR3 reads TGTGCCAGCAGTGGATGGTCCGGGACTAGCGGCGTGGAGACCCAGTACTTC.

This chain connects TRBV10-3 to TRBJ2-3; 7 nucleotides agree with TRBD2. Trimming removed 3 bases from V and 0 bases from J; junction bases left unmatched: 9. Germline CDR1 reads ENHRY; CDR2 reads SYGVKD. The CDR3 is 17 amino acids. CDR3 coding DNA: TGTGCCATCAGTGAAGAGCCTGGCGGGGGAAGCACAGATACGCAGTATTTT. As protein: CAISEEPGGGSTDTQYF.

In its sample, this clonotype was seen many times. J is TRBJ2-3 and V is TRBV4-1, with 9 bases identical to TRBD2. CDR1 and CDR2 from the germline V gene are MGHRA and YSYEKL. This CDR3 comprises 17 residues. After removal of 2 bases from V and 2 bases from J, the junction contained 8 bases not matched to a gene. The CDR3 region has the DNA TGCGCCAGCAGCCAAAGAGCGGGAGGCCAAATCACAGATACGCAGTATTTT. Residues: CASSQRAGGQITDTQYF.

A word on this clonotype: A read error may be the cause here, since a much bigger clone is one base away. This sequence joins TRBV5-6 and TRBJ2-5, with D perhaps assigned TRBD1 or TRBD2 (5 bases each). Germline assignment: CDR1 SGHDT and CDR2 YYEEEE. The CDR3 sequence is 15 residues long. The CDR3 protein is CASSSDRGKQETRYF. Here the CDR3 DNA reads TGTGCCAGCAGTTCTGACAGAGGGAAACAAGAGACCCGGTACTTC.

The chain is built from TRBV27 and TRBJ1-2; 11 nucleotides agree with TRBD1. With 6 bases clipped from V and 7 bases from J, the junction kept 10 bases outside the gene matches. The CDR3 extends over 15 amino acids. Germline V gene data show CDR1 as MNHEY and CDR2 as SMNVEV (reference sequence). The CDR3 sequence is CASSLRGQGVGGYTF. DNA for the CDR3: TGTGCCAGCAGCCTCAGGGGACAGGGGGTTGGTGGCTACACCTTC.

The table lists this clonotype with a few counts. The chain couples TRBV12-5 to TRBJ1-2; unclear D gene. The germline V gene encodes CDR1 LGHNT and CDR2 FRNRAP. V gave up 1 base and J gave up 8 bases, with 8 bases separating them. The CDR3 length is 12 residues. CDR3 loop: CASGLEGYGYTF. For the CDR3, the DNA is TGTGCTAGTGGTTTGGAAGGGTACGGCTACACCTTC. The full variable domain, in which reference TRBV12-5 and TRBJ1-2 provide the parts outside the CDR3, is DARVTQTPRHKVTEMGQEVTMRCQPILGHNTVFWYRQTMMQGLELLAYFRNRAPLDDSGMPKDRFSAEMPDATLATLKIQPSEPRDSAVYFCASGLEGYGYTFGSGTRLTVV.

The sample holds a few counts of this clonotype. This chain connects TRBV6-5 to TRBJ1-4; D is perhaps TRBD1 (5 bases). The V and J ends lost 7 bases and 6 bases respectively, with 18 bases between them. Germline values: CDR1 MNHEY, CDR2 SVGAGI. This CDR3 contains 15 residues. Here the CDR3 DNA reads TGTGCCAGCACCCAACTGGGGGGGGTTGATGAAAAACTGTTTTTT. Translating it yields CASTQLGGVDEKLFF.

The table lists this clonotype with many counts. The V gene is TRBV25-1, the J gene TRBJ2-6; 9 nucleotides match TRBD1. The CDR3 spans 19 residues. Looked up from germline, CDR1 is MGHDK and CDR2 is SYGVNS. V trimming: 8 bases; J trimming: 1 base; junction bases outside the gene matches: 15. Here the CDR3 reads CASFRVNDRGKSGANVLTF. CDR3 DNA: TGTGCCAGCTTTAGAGTCAACGACAGGGGGAAGTCTGGGGCCAACGTCCTGACTTTC.

This clonotype was detected only a few times. The chain combines TRBV28 with TRBJ2-7, with a weak D call TRBD1 (6 bases). From germline, CDR1 is MDHEN and CDR2 SYDVKM. The CDR3 is made up of 14 amino acids. Trimming left V 6 bases short and J 5 bases short, with 17 bases between. CDR3 protein: CASSPGQGRHEQYF. DNA of the CDR3: TGTGCCAGCAGCCCCGGGCAGGGGCGCCACGAGCAGTACTTC.

The rearrangement joins TRBV6-1 to TRBJ2-7, with TRBD1 matching 7 bases. Trimming cost V 10 bases and J 4 bases; bases outside gene matches: 4. CDR3 length: 11 amino acids. CDR1 is MNHNS and CDR2 is SASEGT in the germline V gene. In DNA, the CDR3 is TGTGCCATCTACAGGGGATACGAGCAGTACTTC. It codes for CAIYRGYEQYF.

This clonotype was observed many times. The chain employs TRBV6-7 and TRBJ1-5; 8 bases agree with TRBD1. TRBV6-7 carries the ORF label, with uncertain function. The CDR3 has 14 amino acids. V dropped 5 bases and J dropped 3; count of bases not matched to a gene: 3. The CDR3 bases are TGTGCCAGCAGTGCAGGGGGCCACAATCAGCCCCAGCATTTT. It encodes CASSAGGHNQPQHF.

On this clonotype itself: The junction does not match germline at one end; this may be a read error. This chain links TRBV4-3 with TRBJ2-7; 11 bases are shared with TRBD1. Germline CDR1 LGHNA, CDR2 YSLEER. This CDR3 comprises 14 residues. In DNA form, the CDR3 reads TGCCCCAGCAGCGCAGGACAGGGGGCGGGCGAGCGGTACTTC. This gives the protein CPSSAGQGAGERYF.

On this clonotype: A much larger clone sits a single nucleotide away, making a read error possible. The chain combines TRBV6-5 with TRBJ2-5, with 9 bases identical to TRBD1. The CDR3 runs 14 residues. Germline lookup yields CDR1 MNHEY and CDR2 SVGAGI. The DNA for the CDR3 is TGTGGCAGCAGTTACGGGACAGGGCTAGAGACCCAGTACTTC. Encoded protein: CGSSYGTGLETQYF.

This clonotype was found a few times. The chain couples TRBV6-2 or TRBV6-3 to TRBJ2-1; D gene uncertain. Trimming removed 0 bases at V and 4 bases at J, with 7 bases between. This CDR3 is 14 amino acids long. Germline V gene sequence: CDR1 MNHEY, CDR2 SVGEGT. The CDR3 region has the DNA TGTGCCAGCAGTTACTCCCCCGGTTACAATGAGCAGTTCTTC. Translation gives CASSYSPGYNEQFF.

This clonotype was seen repeatedly, ten times or more. The V gene is TRBV9, the J gene TRBJ1-3, with D unresolved. V was shortened by 2 bases and J by 0 bases, with 12 bases between the two germline ends. In germline, CDR1 is SGDLS, CDR2 YYNGEE. This CDR3 is 16 amino acids long. The CDR3 region is CASSVGRTDSGNTIYF. The CDR3 region has the DNA TGTGCCAGCAGCGTCGGCCGGACGGACTCTGGAAACACCATATATTTT.

The sample holds a few counts of this clonotype. J is TRBJ1-6 and V is TRBV6-5; D gene unclear. CDR3 length: 18 amino acids. V lost 0 bases and J 5 bases, leaving 17 bases between the germline ends. The germline gives CDR1 MNHEY, CDR2 SVGAGI. Written as DNA, the CDR3 is TGTGCCAGCAGTTACTCGAATGGCGTTCGGGGAAATAATTCACCCCTCCACTTT. This encodes CASSYSNGVRGNNSPLHF.

In this sample, this clonotype turned up many times. The chain carries TRBV12-3 or TRBV12-4 and TRBJ2-7; D call uncertain. Trimming removed 6 bases from V and 4 bases from J, with 7 bases in between. The CDR3 extends over 11 amino acids. In DNA, the CDR3 is TGTGCCAGCAGATTGATATACGAGCAGTACTTC. Protein: CASRLIYEQYF.

This clonotype showed up many times. The V gene is TRBV10-3, the J gene TRBJ1-6, with D possibly matching TRBD1 (5 bases). CDR3 size: 15 residues. Germline V gives CDR1 ENHRY, CDR2 SYGVKD. Trimming shortened V by 0 bases and J by 6 bases, and 9 bases separated the two germline ends. CDR3 residues: CAISESEGLNSPLHF. The DNA of the CDR3 is TGTGCCATCAGTGAGTCGGAGGGGCTTAATTCACCCCTCCACTTT.

The chain couples TRBV11-2 to TRBJ2-1; TRBD2 is a possible D gene (7 bases). Germline lookup yields CDR1 SGHAT and CDR2 FQNNGV. CDR3 size: 15 residues. Deletions cut 1 base from V and 8 bases from J, with 15 bases between. CDR3 nucleotides: TGTGCCAGCAGCTTAGTTTTTAGGGGGAGGGATGAGCAGTTCTTC. It codes for CASSLVFRGRDEQFF.